The clone carrying this T cell receptor beta chain was seen only a few times. This specimen belongs to a study of blood T cell repertoires in COVID-19. Across the whole study: Sites across the United States, Italy and Spain contributed samples from acute and convalescent COVID-19. T cells, B-cell-depleted T cells, or PBMCs provided the cDNA or gDNA that served as material.

In the source study's methods: Amplification with reference gene primers provided the estimates of nucleated cell counts. Method: immunoSEQ multiplex PCR; TCRdb's copy keeps in-frame clones and lacks some. V and J calls and clone size are copied from that table; D and trimming were computed from the DNA. The sample shows 110,000 to 150,000 clones, about 86% of them seen only once. CDR1 is MNHEY and CDR2 is SVGAGI in the germline V gene. V lost 2 bases and J 5 bases, leaving 7 bases between the germline ends. The CDR3 covers 14 residues. Sequencing was performed on peripheral blood. The receptor's source is a human donor in a cohort sampled during active COVID-19. The chain combines TRBV6-5 with TRBJ1-6; D may be TRBD1 (5 bases). CDR3 sequence: CASSYDRDNSPLHF. CDR3 nucleotide sequence: TGTGCCAGCAGTTACGACAGAGATAATTCACCCCTCCACTTT.